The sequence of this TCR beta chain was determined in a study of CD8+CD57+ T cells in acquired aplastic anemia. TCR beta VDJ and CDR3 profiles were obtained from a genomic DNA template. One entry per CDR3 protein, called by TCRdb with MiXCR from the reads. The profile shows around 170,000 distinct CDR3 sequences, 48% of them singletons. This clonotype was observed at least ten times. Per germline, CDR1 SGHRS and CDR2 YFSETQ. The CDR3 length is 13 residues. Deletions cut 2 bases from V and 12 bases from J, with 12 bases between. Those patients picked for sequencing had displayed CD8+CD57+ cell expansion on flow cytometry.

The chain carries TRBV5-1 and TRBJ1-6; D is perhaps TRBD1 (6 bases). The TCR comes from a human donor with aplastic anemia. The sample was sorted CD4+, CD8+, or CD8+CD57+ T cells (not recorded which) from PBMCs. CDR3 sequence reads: CASSLLTGLPLHF. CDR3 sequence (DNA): TGCGCCAGCAGCTTACTAACAGGGTTACCCCTCCACTTT.